Listed below are T cell receptor beta chains from one sample, sequenced in a study of identical twins. MiXCR, run by TCRdb on the 5' RACE reads, gives a single entry per CDR3 protein. The sample shows roughly 250,000 distinct CDR3 sequences, 6% to 8% of them seen only once. The same data also contributed to another study, on yellow fever vaccine responses in identical twins.

The sequencing sample was made of CD8+ T cells sorted from blood. The receptors derive from a woman between 18 and 29 years old in good health. CDR3s include the opening cysteine and the closing phenylalanine or tryptophan. The D gene is left open where the match is weak. Clone sizes are given selectively: once, few, many, or a class where the clone is expanded.

j_call d_call clone_size v_call cdr3_nt cdr3_aa
TRBJ2-2 TRBD2 - TRBV9 TGTGCCAGCAGCGTAGACTTAGCGGGAGCCGGGGAGCTGTTTTTT CASSVDLAGAGELFF
TRBJ2-3 TRBD1 - TRBV12-3/TRBV12-4 TGTGCCAGCAGTTTAGGACAGGGCAAACCCACAGATACGCAGTATTTT CASSLGQGKPTDTQYF
TRBJ2-1 TRBD2 - TRBV19 TGTGCCAGTAGTATACCCCTGGGAGAGCGGGACTCCTACAATGAGCAGTTCTTC CASSIPLGERDSYNEQFF
TRBJ1-1 - many TRBV7-9 TGTGCCAGCAGAGGGACAACCTTGAACACTGAAGCTTTCTTT CASRGTTLNTEAFF
TRBJ2-7 TRBD1 - TRBV5-1 TGCGCCAGCAGCTTGGGGGACAGGGTGGAAGTCGAGCAGTACTTC CASSLGDRVEVEQYF
TRBJ2-1 TRBD1 many TRBV28 TGTGCCAGCAGTGACAGGGGGCGGAAGAATGAGCAGTTCTTC CASSDRGRKNEQFF
TRBJ1-2 - - TRBV14 TGTGCCAGCAGCCAAGGGTTGGGGGCTTTTGGCTACACCTTC CASSQGLGAFGYTF
TRBJ2-1 - - TRBV7-2 TGTGCCAGCAGCTTAGTCCCCGCTAGAAATGAGCAGTTCTTC CASSLVPARNEQFF
TRBJ1-5 - few TRBV12-3/TRBV12-4 TGTGCCAGCAGCGCAGACAATCAGCCCCAGCATTTT CASSADNQPQHF
TRBJ2-3 - - TRBV6-6 TGTGCCAGCAGTTGGACAGAAACAGATACGCAGTATTTT CASSWTETDTQYF
TRBJ2-4 - few TRBV5-1 TGCGCCAGCAGCTTGGCCGTGTCGGGGAAATACAAAAACATTCAGTACTTC CASSLAVSGKYKNIQYF
TRBJ2-2 - few TRBV28 TGTGCCAGCGGGACCCTGGACACCGGGGAGCTGTTTTTT CASGTLDTGELFF
TRBJ2-3 TRBD1 few TRBV15 TGTGCCACCAGCAGCAGCCGGGACAGGGTCACAGATACGCAGTATTTT CATSSSRDRVTDTQYF
TRBJ2-3 - few TRBV12-3/TRBV12-4 TGTGCCAGCAGTTTAGTCTGGGGAACAGATACGCAGTATTTT CASSLVWGTDTQYF
TRBJ2-7 - few TRBV4-1 TGCGCCAGCAGCCAGACAACGACCTACGAGCAGTACTTC CASSQTTTYEQYF
TRBJ2-6 - few TRBV7-6 TGTGCCAGCAGCTTACGTTACCAGGCAGGTGGGGCCAACGTCCTGACTTTC CASSLRYQAGGANVLTF
TRBJ2-1 - few TRBV19 TGTGCCAGTAGTCCGGGACGCATGCTGGATGAGCAGTTCTTC CASSPGRMLDEQFF
TRBJ2-1 - - TRBV7-9 TGTGCCAGCAGTTCGACCTGGACCCCCCTGGGGTTGTATGAGCAGTTCTTC CASSSTWTPLGLYEQFF
TRBJ2-3 - few TRBV4-2 TGTGCCAGCAGCCAAGAAGAGGGCCTACCCACAGATACGCAGTATTTT CASSQEEGLPTDTQYF
TRBJ2-1 TRBD2 - TRBV20-1 TGCAGTGCTAGTTTAGCGGGGGACCCCTCCTACAATGAGCAGTTCTTC CSASLAGDPSYNEQFF
TRBJ2-1 TRBD2 few TRBV5-1 TGCGCCAGCAGTCTTCCGGGACTAGCGGGGGCGACCGCATTGAGTGAGCAGTTCTTC CASSLPGLAGATALSEQFF
TRBJ2-1 - - TRBV12-3/TRBV12-4 TGTGCCAGCAGCCTAGGGACACTCCAGAGCTCCTACAATGAGCAGTTCTTC CASSLGTLQSSYNEQFF
TRBJ2-3 - many TRBV24-1 TGTGCCACCAGTCCAAGTGGCACCCCAGATACGCAGTATTTT CATSPSGTPDTQYF
TRBJ2-4 - few TRBV20-1 TGCAGTGCTCTAGAGGGAGTGAAAAACATTCAGTACTTC CSALEGVKNIQYF
TRBJ1-5 - many TRBV3-1 TGTGCCAGCAGCTTAGATAATCAGCCCCAGCATTTT CASSLDNQPQHF
TRBJ1-6 - many TRBV4-1 TGCGCCAGCAGCCAAGATATGGCCTATAATTCACCCCTCCACTTT CASSQDMAYNSPLHF
TRBJ1-1 TRBD1 many TRBV4-1 TGCGCCAGCAGCCAAGCAGGGGGAAAGAACACTGAAGCTTTCTTT CASSQAGGKNTEAFF
TRBJ1-1 - - TRBV14 TGTGCCAGCAGCCAAGCTTTTGGGCAGGGGAACACTGAAGCTTTCTTT CASSQAFGQGNTEAFF
TRBJ2-7 - - TRBV2 TGTGCCAGCACCTTCTCGTTGGAGGGCCTCTCCTACGAGCAGTACTTC CASTFSLEGLSYEQYF
TRBJ2-7 - - TRBV14 TGTGCCAGCAGCCAAAAGCTGGCAGGGGCTAACTACGAGCAGTACTTC CASSQKLAGANYEQYF
TRBJ2-2 TRBD2 many TRBV4-1 TGCGCCAGCAGCCAAATTCACCGGGGGGTAGCGCTCACCGGGGAGCTGTTTTTT CASSQIHRGVALTGELFF
TRBJ2-2 TRBD1 many TRBV24-1 TGTGCCACCAGTGACCTGGGACAGACCGGGGAGCTGTTTTTT CATSDLGQTGELFF
TRBJ2-1 - many TRBV29-1 TGCAGCGTTGAAAGCGGTAGCTCCTACAATGAGCAGTTCTTC CSVESGSSYNEQFF
TRBJ1-1 - few TRBV11-2 TGTGCCAGCAGCCACGGAGGTTCTGAAGCTTTCTTT CASSHGGSEAFF
TRBJ2-1 - many TRBV7-9 TGTGCCAGCAGCTCGGGAATCGGAATAGGGGCCTACAATGAGCAGTTCTTC CASSSGIGIGAYNEQFF
TRBJ2-3 - few TRBV9 TGTGCCAGCAGCGCCACGGGACTTCCCACAGATACGCAGTATTTT CASSATGLPTDTQYF
TRBJ2-1 - many TRBV29-1 TGCAGCGCACCGGCGGGGAACCCCTCCAGTGAGCAGTTCTTC CSAPAGNPSSEQFF
TRBJ2-1 - few TRBV20-1 TGCAGTGCTGCCCCGCATGCTAACAATGAGCAGTTCTTC CSAAPHANNEQFF